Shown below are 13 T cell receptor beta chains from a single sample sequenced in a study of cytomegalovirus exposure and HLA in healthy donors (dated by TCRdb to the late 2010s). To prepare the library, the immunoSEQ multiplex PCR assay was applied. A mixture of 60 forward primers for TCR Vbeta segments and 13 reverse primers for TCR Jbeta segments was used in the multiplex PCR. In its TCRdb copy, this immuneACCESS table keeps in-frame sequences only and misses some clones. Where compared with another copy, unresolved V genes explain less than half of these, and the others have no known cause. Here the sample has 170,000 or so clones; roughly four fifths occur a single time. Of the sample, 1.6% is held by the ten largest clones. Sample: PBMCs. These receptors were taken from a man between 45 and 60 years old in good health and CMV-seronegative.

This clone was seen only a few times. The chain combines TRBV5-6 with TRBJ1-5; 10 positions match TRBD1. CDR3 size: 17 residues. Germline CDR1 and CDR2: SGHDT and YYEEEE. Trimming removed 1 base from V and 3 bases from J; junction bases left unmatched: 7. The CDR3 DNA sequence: TGTGCCAGCAGCTTGTATGGACAGGGGGTAACCAATCAGCCCCAGCATTTT. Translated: CASSLYGQGVTNQPQHF.

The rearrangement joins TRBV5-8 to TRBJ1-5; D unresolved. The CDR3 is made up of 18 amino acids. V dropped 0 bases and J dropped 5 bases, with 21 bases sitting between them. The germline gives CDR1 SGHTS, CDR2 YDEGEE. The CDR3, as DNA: TGTGCCAGCAGCTTGGTTTCCGGATTGGGCAGACGACATCAGCCCCAGCATTTT. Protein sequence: CASSLVSGLGRRHQPQHF.

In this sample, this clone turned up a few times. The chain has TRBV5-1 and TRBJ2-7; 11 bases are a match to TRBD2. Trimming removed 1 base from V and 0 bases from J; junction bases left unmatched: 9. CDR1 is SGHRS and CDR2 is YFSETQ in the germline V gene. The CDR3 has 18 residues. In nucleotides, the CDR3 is TGCGCCAGCAGCTTGACTTTGGCTAGCGGGAGGAACTCCTACGAGCAGTACTTC. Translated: CASSLTLASGRNSYEQYF.

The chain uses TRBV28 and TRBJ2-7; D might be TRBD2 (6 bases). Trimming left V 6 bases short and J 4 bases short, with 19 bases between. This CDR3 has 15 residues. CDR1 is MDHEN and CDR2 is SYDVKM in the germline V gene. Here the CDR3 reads CASRTAGLTAYEQYF. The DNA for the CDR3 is TGTGCCAGCAGGACGGCGGGACTCACTGCGTACGAGCAGTACTTC.

DNA of the CDR3: TGTGCCTGGGCTGGACGGTGGGGCGAGCAGTACTTC. Its protein is CAWAGRWGEQYF. The chain couples TRBV30 to TRBJ2-5; D uncertain. The DNA end favors TRBJ2-7, so the J call may be wrong. Germline V lookup: CDR1 GTSNPN, CDR2 SVGIG (reference sequence). CDR3 length: 12 residues.

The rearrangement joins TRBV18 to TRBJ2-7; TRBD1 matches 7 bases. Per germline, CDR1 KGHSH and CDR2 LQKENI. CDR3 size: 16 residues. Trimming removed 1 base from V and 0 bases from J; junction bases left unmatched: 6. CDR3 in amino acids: CASSPLGQRSSYEQYF. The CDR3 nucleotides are TGTGCCAGCTCACCACTGGGACAGAGGAGCTCCTACGAGCAGTACTTC.

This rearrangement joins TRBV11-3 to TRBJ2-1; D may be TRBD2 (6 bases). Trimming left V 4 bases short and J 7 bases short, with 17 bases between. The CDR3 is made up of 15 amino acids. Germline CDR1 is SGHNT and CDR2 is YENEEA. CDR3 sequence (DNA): TGTGCCAGCAGCTGGGGGGACCCCGGGAAAAATGAGCAGTTCTTC. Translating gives CASSWGDPGKNEQFF.

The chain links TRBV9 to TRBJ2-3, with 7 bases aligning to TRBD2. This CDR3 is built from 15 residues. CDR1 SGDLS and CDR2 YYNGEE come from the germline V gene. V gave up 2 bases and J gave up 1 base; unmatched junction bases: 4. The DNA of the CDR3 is TGTGCCAGCAGCGTCTTTGCGGGGGGCACAGATACGCAGTATTTT. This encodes CASSVFAGGTDTQYF.

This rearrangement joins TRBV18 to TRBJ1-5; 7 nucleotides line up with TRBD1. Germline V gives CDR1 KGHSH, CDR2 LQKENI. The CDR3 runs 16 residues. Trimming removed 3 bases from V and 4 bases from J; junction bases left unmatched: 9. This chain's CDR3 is CASSPEYRGANQPQHF. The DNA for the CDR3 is TGTGCCAGCTCACCGGAATACAGGGGCGCTAATCAGCCCCAGCATTTT.

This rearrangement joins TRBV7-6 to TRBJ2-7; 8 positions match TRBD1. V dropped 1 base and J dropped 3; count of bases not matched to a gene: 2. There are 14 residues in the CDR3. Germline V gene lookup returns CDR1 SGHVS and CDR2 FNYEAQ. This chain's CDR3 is CASSLGTGNYEQYF. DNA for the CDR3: TGTGCCAGCAGCTTAGGGACAGGGAACTACGAGCAGTACTTC.

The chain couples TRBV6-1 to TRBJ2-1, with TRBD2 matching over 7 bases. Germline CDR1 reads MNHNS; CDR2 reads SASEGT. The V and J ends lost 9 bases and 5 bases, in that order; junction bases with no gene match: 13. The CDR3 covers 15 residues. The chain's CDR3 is CASLLQGLPNNEQFF. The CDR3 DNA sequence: TGTGCCAGTTTGCTCCAGGGACTACCCAACAATGAGCAGTTCTTC.

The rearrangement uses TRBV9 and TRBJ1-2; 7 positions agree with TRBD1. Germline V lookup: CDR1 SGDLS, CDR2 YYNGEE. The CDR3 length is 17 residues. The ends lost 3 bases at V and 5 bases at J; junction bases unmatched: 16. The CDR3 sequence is CASSGGAGGLKGYGYTF. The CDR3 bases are TGTGCCAGCAGCGGGGGGGCAGGGGGTTTAAAAGGGTATGGCTACACCTTC.

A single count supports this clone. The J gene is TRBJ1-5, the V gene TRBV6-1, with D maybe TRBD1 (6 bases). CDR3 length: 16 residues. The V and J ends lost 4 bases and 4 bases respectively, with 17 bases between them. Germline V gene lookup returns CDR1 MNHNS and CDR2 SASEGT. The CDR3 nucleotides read TGTGCCAGCAGTGGGACAGTAGGTACCCGAAATCAGCCCCAGCATTTT. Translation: CASSGTVGTRNQPQHF.